The 32 T cell receptor beta chains presented below share a single source sample, sequenced in a study of spatial heterogeneity in lung cancer. Antigen specificity for these receptors is unknown. TCRdb redid the calling of the 5' RACE reads with MiXCR, one entry per CDR3 protein. The data show some 10,000 distinct CDR3 sequences, less than 7.5% seen once. Time point of the sample: sample taken at primary tumor resection. Study-level findings and limits: One measure, the expanded intratumoral alpha and beta TCR count, tracked tumor mutation counts.

Here the sequenced sample was lung tumor tissue, taken at surgery. These receptors were obtained from a male donor with early-stage non-small cell lung cancer.

This clonotype showed up many times. Found in a library prepared for alpha chains, this beta chain is an off-target read, and its abundance has little meaning. The chain combines TRBV9 with TRBJ1-6, with a possible D match to TRBD1 (6 bases). V lost 2 bases and J 11 bases, leaving 11 bases between the germline ends. The length of the CDR3 is 13 residues. Germline V gives CDR1 SGDLS, CDR2 YYNGEE. In DNA, the CDR3 is TGTGCCAGCAGCGTCGACAGGCGGACACCCCTCCACTTT. Its protein is CASSVDRRTPLHF.

This clonotype was detected many times. This beta chain is an unintended read in a library built for alpha chains; its size means little. This chain links TRBV6-5 with TRBJ2-1; TRBD1 is a possible D gene (6 bases). Germline V lookup: CDR1 MNHEY, CDR2 SVGAGI. There are 15 residues in the CDR3. Trimming took off 0 bases at V and 7 bases at J, with 13 bases between the two ends. In DNA form, the CDR3 reads TGTGCCAGCAGTTACTCCTTTCAACAGGGAAATGAGCAGTTCTTC. This gives the protein CASSYSFQQGNEQFF.

This clonotype was observed at least ten times. The library was designed around alpha chains, so this beta chain is a stray read whose abundance carries little weight. This CDR3 reads CSVSIGISYEQYF. CDR3 DNA sequence: TGCAGCGTTTCTATAGGGATCTCCTACGAGCAGTACTTC. This rearrangement joins TRBV29-1 to TRBJ2-7; D call uncertain. V dropped 5 bases and J dropped 0 bases, with 11 bases sitting between them. Germline V gene sequence: CDR1 SQVTM, CDR2 ANQGSEA. This CDR3 has 13 residues.

Ten or more counts support this clonotype. With the library built for alpha chains, this beta chain is off target and its frequency is not meaningful. The rearrangement uses TRBV5-1 and TRBJ2-1; 12 nucleotides align to TRBD2. The ends lost 4 bases at V and 7 bases at J; junction bases unmatched: 12. Germline V gene data show CDR1 as SGHRS and CDR2 as YFSETQ. The CDR3 length is 17 residues. This CDR3 reads CASSPDGPSGRDNEQFF. In DNA form, the CDR3 reads TGCGCCAGCAGCCCTGATGGTCCTAGCGGGAGGGATAATGAGCAGTTCTTC. Using reference TRBV5-1 and TRBJ2-1 for the parts outside the CDR3, the full variable domain is KAGVTQTPRYLIKTRGQQVTLSCSPISGHRSVSWYQQTPGQGLQFLFEYFSETQRNKGNFPGRFSGRQFSNSRSEMNVSTLELGDSALYLCASSPDGPSGRDNEQFFGPGTRLTVL.

This clonotype was seen ten or more times. Little can be read into the size of this beta chain, an off-target read in a library designed for alpha chains. The chain is built from TRBV5-1 and TRBJ1-6; D may be TRBD1 (6 bases). The V and J ends lost 4 bases and 9 bases respectively, with 17 bases between them. The CDR3 length is 15 residues. Germline CDR1 reads SGHRS; CDR2 reads YFSETQ. CDR3 sequence: CASSIDRSGSSPLHF. Here the CDR3 DNA reads TGCGCCAGCAGCATCGACAGGTCTGGTAGTTCACCCCTCCACTTT.

This clonotype qualifies as large (0.1 to 1%). This beta chain is off target for a library built for alpha chains, so its abundance means little. The V call is TRBV14, the J call TRBJ1-2; D call uncertain. Trimming took 3 bases from V and 6 from J, leaving 11 bases between them. The CDR3 loop spans 13 amino acids. CDR1 SGHDN and CDR2 FVKESK come from the germline V gene. The CDR3 protein is CASSHGRRDGYTF. Written as DNA, the CDR3 is TGTGCCAGCAGCCACGGGCGGAGGGATGGCTACACCTTC. Using reference TRBV14 and TRBJ1-2 for the parts outside the CDR3, the full variable domain is EAGVTQFPSHSVIEKGQTVTLRCDPISGHDNLYWYRRVMGKEIKFLLHFVKESKQDESGMPNNRFLAERTGGTYSTLKVQPAELEDSGVYFCASSHGRRDGYTFGSGTRLTVV.

As concerns this clonotype: This may come from a read error, since a much larger clone is one base off. This beta chain lies outside the target of a library built for alpha chains; its clone size means little. This sequence joins TRBV12-3 or TRBV12-4 and TRBJ2-5, with D possibly matching TRBD1 (6 bases). V gave up 6 bases and J gave up 7 bases, with 12 bases separating them. This CDR3 is built from 12 residues. CDR3 DNA: TGTGCCAGCAGGTCGACAGGCGGGACCCAGTACTTC. This gives the protein CASRSTGGTQYF.

This clonotype was recorded at least ten times. Being off target in a library aimed at alpha chains, this beta chain has a size of little meaning. V and J are TRBV20-1 and TRBJ2-7; possible D gene TRBD2, 5 bases. This CDR3 is 14 amino acids long. V was cut by 6 bases and J by 3 bases, with 18 bases left in between. Germline loops: CDR1 DFQATT, CDR2 SNEGSKA (reference sequence). Here the CDR3 reads CSAILLGGSYEQYF. CDR3 sequence (DNA): TGCAGTGCCATCCTTTTAGGTGGGAGCTACGAGCAGTACTTC.

This clonotype has a count of ten or more. This beta chain appears as a stray read in a library generated for alpha chains; its size is not informative. The chain is built from TRBV7-9 and TRBJ2-1; D is perhaps TRBD1 (5 bases). The CDR3 length is 14 residues. Germline-derived CDR1 and CDR2 are SEHNR and FQNEAQ (reference sequence). Trimming took off 5 bases at V and 15 bases at J, with 23 bases between the two ends. The CDR3 bases are TGTGCCAGCAGCCGCACGTCAGCCACAGGAGCCCGGTTCTTC. Translation: CASSRTSATGARFF.

This clonotype is medium-sized. As an off-target read in a library built for alpha chains, this beta chain has a frequency of little significance. V and J are TRBV24-1 and TRBJ2-2; D not resolved. CDR3 size: 15 residues. Per germline, CDR1 KGHDR and CDR2 SFDVKD. V gave up 2 bases and J gave up 6 bases, with 12 bases separating them. The chain's CDR3 is CATSDSGWIAGELFF. The CDR3 DNA sequence: TGTGCCACCAGTGATTCCGGGTGGATCGCCGGGGAGCTGTTTTTT.

As regards this clonotype: This beta chain is an off-target read within a library intended for alpha chains, so its frequency means little. The genes are TRBV6-5 and TRBJ1-1; 7 bases align to TRBD1. Germline V gene sequence: CDR1 MNHEY, CDR2 SVGAGI. V lost 5 bases to trimming and J lost 5 bases; unmatched junction nucleotides: 11. This CDR3 contains 15 residues. In DNA form, the CDR3 reads TGTGCCAGCAGTCCACATTCGGACAGGTGGACTGAAGCTTTCTTT. This translates into CASSPHSDRWTEAFF.

This clonotype was seen repeatedly, ten times or more. The size of this beta chain means little, since it is a stray read in a library made for alpha chains. The V and J genes are TRBV12-3 or TRBV12-4 and TRBJ1-5; D gene unclear. V lost 5 bases and J lost 1, with 9 bases in between. The CDR3 consists of 14 residues. CDR3 sequence (DNA): TGTGCCAGCAGTACAGCGATGAGCAATCAGCCCCAGCATTTT. Protein product: CASSTAMSNQPQHF.

This clonotype was observed at least ten times. A library made for alpha chains picked up this beta chain off target, so its size means little. The chain combines TRBV18 with TRBJ1-1; D gene ambiguous. CDR3 length equals 12 residues. With 6 bases removed from V and 7 bases from J, the gap between germline ends came to 12 bases. From germline, CDR1 is KGHSH and CDR2 LQKENI. The CDR3 sequence is CASSPDDGEAFF. As DNA, the CDR3 is TGTGCCAGCTCCCCGGACGATGGTGAAGCTTTCTTT.

This clonotype was detected ten times or more. Because the library targeted alpha chains, this beta chain is an off-target read whose size means little. This rearrangement joins TRBV7-2 to TRBJ2-3; possible D gene TRBD2, 6 bases. Trimming removed 4 bases at V and 2 bases at J, with 16 bases between. Germline V gives CDR1 SGHTA, CDR2 FQGNSA. The CDR3 runs to 16 residues. In nucleotides, the CDR3 is TGTGCCAGCAGCTCACGGGGACTCCCTTACACAGATACGCAGTATTTT. Its protein is CASSSRGLPYTDTQYF.

Many counts were recorded for this clonotype. This beta chain lies outside the target of a library built for alpha chains; its clone size means little. This sequence joins TRBV20-1 and TRBJ1-4; a possible D gene is TRBD1 (5 bases). V lost 6 bases and J 0 bases, leaving 8 bases between the germline ends. The CDR3 covers 13 residues. Germline loops: CDR1 DFQATT, CDR2 SNEGSKA (reference sequence). DNA of the CDR3: TGCAGTGCGACGACAGCAACTAATGAAAAACTGTTTTTT. Translated: CSATTATNEKLFF.

There are many counts of this clonotype. This beta chain appears as a stray read in a library generated for alpha chains; its size is not informative. This chain connects TRBV24-1 to TRBJ2-3; D may be TRBD2 (5 bases). CDR3 length: 15 amino acids. The germline CDR1 and CDR2 sequences are KGHDR and SFDVKD. Trimming shortened V by 1 base and J by 2 bases, and 9 bases separated the two germline ends. The CDR3 DNA is TGTGCCACCAGTGATTTTGGGGAGCTCACAGATACGCAGTATTTT. Translation gives CATSDFGELTDTQYF.

In this sample, this clonotype turned up many times. Because this beta chain is a stray read in a library intended to capture alpha chains, its abundance should not be given much weight. CDR3 nucleotide sequence: TGCGCCAGCATGAAGAGGATAGGGGTAAACAATGAGCAGTTCTTC. As protein: CASMKRIGVNNEQFF. The rearrangement uses TRBV10-1 and TRBJ2-1; TRBD1 might be the D (5 bases). V was pared by 7 bases and J by 5 bases, with 18 bases between. The CDR3 is 15 residues long. Germline lookup yields CDR1 WNHNN and CDR2 SYGVQD (reference sequence).

This clonotype was detected ten times or more. Because the library targeted alpha chains, this beta chain is an off-target read whose size means little. This sequence joins TRBV9 and TRBJ1-4; TRBD1 matches at 7 bases. Germline CDR1 SGDLS, CDR2 YYNGEE. V lost 0 bases to trimming and J lost 4 bases; unmatched junction nucleotides: 9. The CDR3 runs 17 residues. The CDR3 DNA sequence: TGTGCCAGCAGCGTAGGGGGGCGGGGACAGAATAATGAAAAACTGTTTTTT. It is translated as CASSVGGRGQNNEKLFF.

In its sample, this clonotype was seen many times. Because this beta chain is a stray read in a library intended to capture alpha chains, its abundance should not be given much weight. The chain combines TRBV27 with TRBJ1-5; 7 bases are shared with TRBD1. This CDR3 region has 15 residues. The V gene's germline CDR1 is MNHEY and CDR2 SMNVEV (reference sequence). V trimming: 5 bases; J trimming: 4 bases; junction bases outside the gene matches: 8. This CDR3 is CASSPWTGGNQPQHF. The CDR3 nucleotides are TGTGCCAGCAGTCCGTGGACAGGAGGGAATCAGCCCCAGCATTTT.

In its sample, this clonotype was seen many times. This beta chain represents an off-target read in a library built for alpha chains; its size is of limited meaning. The rearrangement uses TRBV10-3 and TRBJ2-6; D is undetermined. Trimming removed 5 bases at V and 0 bases at J, with 5 bases between. There are 14 residues in the CDR3. CDR1 ENHRY and CDR2 SYGVKD come from the germline V gene. For the CDR3, the DNA is TGTGCCATCAGTATGAGCTCTGGGGCCAACGTCCTGACTTTC. It codes for CAISMSSGANVLTF.

There are many counts of this clonotype. Because this beta chain is a stray read in a library intended to capture alpha chains, its abundance should not be given much weight. J is TRBJ2-5 and V is TRBV5-1; D perhaps matches TRBD2 (5 bases). The CDR3 covers 15 residues. The germline V and J ends were trimmed by 3 bases and 1 base, with 13 bases remaining between them. CDR1 SGHRS and CDR2 YFSETQ come from the germline V gene. This chain's CDR3 is CASSSRVRSQETQYF. CDR3 in DNA: TGCGCCAGCAGCTCGAGGGTGCGGTCCCAAGAGACCCAGTACTTC.

By sample fraction, this clonotype is large. A library made for alpha chains picked up this beta chain off target, so its size means little. V usage is TRBV7-9 and J usage is TRBJ2-7; 8 bases are shared with TRBD2. The ends lost 3 bases at V and 2 bases at J; junction bases unmatched: 6. CDR3 length: 15 residues. Germline V lookup: CDR1 SEHNR, CDR2 FQNEAQ (reference sequence). CDR3 sequence (DNA): TGTGCCAGCAGCTTTTCCGAGCGGGAGCCCTACGAGCAGTACTTC. The encoded protein is CASSFSEREPYEQYF.

This clonotype was recorded at least ten times. This beta chain is an unintended read in a library built for alpha chains; its size means little. The CDR3 is CATAGTGGTNTGELFF. CDR3 sequence (DNA): TGTGCCACCGCGGGGACAGGCGGCACGAACACCGGGGAGCTGTTTTTT. The chain combines TRBV24-1 with TRBJ2-2, with TRBD1 matching over 8 bases. Germline V gene data show CDR1 as KGHDR and CDR2 as SFDVKD. This CDR3 region has 16 residues. V lost 9 bases and J lost 0; bases outside the gene matches: 8.

This clonotype appeared many times. For a library built for alpha chains, this beta chain is a stray read; little rests on its size. CDR3 in amino acids: CASSDLKTSSGNTIYF. For the CDR3, the DNA is TGTGCCAGTAGTGACCTAAAAACGAGCTCTGGAAACACCATATATTTT. This sequence joins TRBV19 and TRBJ1-3; no clear D gene. V gave up 5 bases and J gave up 0 bases, with 14 bases separating them. Germline-derived CDR1 and CDR2 are LNHDA and SQIVND (reference sequence). The CDR3 is made up of 16 amino acids.

By share of the sample, this clonotype is medium-sized (0.01 to 0.1%). This beta chain is off target for a library built for alpha chains, so its abundance means little. The chain is built from TRBV7-9 and TRBJ2-7; 9 bases match TRBD1. Germline V gives CDR1 SEHNR, CDR2 FQNEAQ (reference sequence). Trimming removed 2 bases from V and 6 bases from J; junction bases left unmatched: 5. The CDR3 contains 14 residues. Written as DNA, the CDR3 is TGTGCCAGCAGCTTAATGGACAGGGGAATCGAGCAGTACTTC. This codes for CASSLMDRGIEQYF.

This clonotype was seen repeatedly, ten times or more. This beta chain came through as a stray read in a library set up for alpha chains, and its size says little. V and J are TRBV11-2 and TRBJ2-1; 11 bases are a match to TRBD2. Germline CDR1 is SGHAT and CDR2 is FQNNGV. Trimming removed 0 bases from V and 9 bases from J; junction bases left unmatched: 1. This CDR3 has 14 residues. The CDR3 spells CASSLDGTSGEQFF. The CDR3, as DNA: TGTGCCAGCAGCTTAGATGGGACTAGCGGTGAGCAGTTCTTC.

At least ten counts were recorded for this clonotype. This beta chain represents an off-target read in a library built for alpha chains; its size is of limited meaning. The CDR3 DNA follows: TGCGCCAGCAGCCGACAGGGGGACTCTGGAAACACCATATATTTT. Encoded protein: CASSRQGDSGNTIYF. This sequence joins TRBV4-1 and TRBJ1-3; 9 bases fit TRBD1. J was trimmed by 0 bases and V by 4 bases; bases with no gene match: 1. In germline, CDR1 is MGHRA, CDR2 YSYEKL. The CDR3 is 15 residues long.

Ten or more counts support this clonotype. Because the library targeted alpha chains, this beta chain is an off-target read whose size means little. V usage is TRBV19 and J usage is TRBJ1-5, with 10 positions matching TRBD1. This CDR3 spans 14 amino acids. The germline CDR1 and CDR2 sequences are LNHDA and SQIVND (reference sequence). Trimming took 4 bases from V and 4 from J; bases not matched to a gene: 1. The CDR3 nucleotides read TGTGCCAGTAGTAGGGACAGGGGAAATCAGCCCCAGCATTTT. Its protein is CASSRDRGNQPQHF.

This clonotype counts as large (0.1 to 1%). Within a library made for alpha chains, this beta chain is off target, and its count is uninformative. The chain couples TRBV24-1 to TRBJ2-1; a possible D gene is TRBD1 (6 bases). CDR1 KGHDR and CDR2 SFDVKD come from the germline V gene. The CDR3 sequence is 16 residues long. The V gene lost 4 bases and the J gene lost 2 bases, with 14 bases spanning the gap. The CDR3 loop is CATSDSLRTAYNEQFF. CDR3 nucleotides: TGTGCCACCAGTGACTCCCTTCGGACAGCCTACAATGAGCAGTTCTTC.

This clonotype appeared many times. The library was prepared for alpha chains; this beta chain is a stray read, so its frequency means little. The V call is TRBV12-3 or TRBV12-4, the J call TRBJ1-3; no firm D call. CDR3 length: 15 amino acids. Trimming removed 0 bases at V and 3 bases at J, with 9 bases between. The CDR3 loop reads CASSLAGQLGNTIYF. The CDR3 DNA reads as TGTGCCAGCAGTTTAGCGGGCCAGCTTGGAAACACCATATATTTT.

This clonotype showed up many times. This beta chain turned up in a library designed for alpha chains; as an off-target read, its abundance says little. The V gene is TRBV20-1, the J gene TRBJ2-1; no clear D gene. Germline V gene data show CDR1 as DFQATT and CDR2 as SNEGSKA (reference sequence). The ends were cut back, 3 bases at V and 0 bases at J, with 6 bases in the middle. This CDR3 has 13 amino acids. CDR3 amino acids: CSASLSSYNEQFF. CDR3 nucleotide sequence: TGCAGTGCTAGCTTGAGCTCCTACAATGAGCAGTTCTTC.

This clonotype was recorded many times. In a library made to pick up alpha chains, this beta chain is a stray read with a size that means little. This chain links TRBV28 with TRBJ2-3; D tentatively reads TRBD1 or TRBD2 (5 bases each). Between the trimmed V and J ends, which lost 7 bases and 7 bases, there was a span of 21 bases. The CDR3 sequence is 15 residues long. Germline V gene lookup returns CDR1 MDHEN and CDR2 SYDVKM. Here the CDR3 DNA reads TGTGCCAGCATCCACCTCCGGGACCCGCAGAATACGCAGTATTTT. Protein: CASIHLRDPQNTQYF.